The 31 T cell receptor beta chains below all came from one sample that was sequenced in a study of cytomegalovirus exposure and HLA in healthy donors. The PCR had 60 Vbeta and 13 Jbeta primers. Generated by immunoSEQ multiplex PCR, the TCRdb table keeps only in-frame clones and is missing some. Of around 170,000 clones detected, 70% to 80% appear once; the ten largest clones hold under 0.9%. Sequencing was performed on PBMCs. These receptors were collected from a woman aged 40 to 50 in good health and CMV-seronegative.

This sequence joins TRBV5-1 and TRBJ1-4, with a weak D call TRBD1 (5 bases). The germline V gene has CDR1 SGHRS and CDR2 YFSETQ. This CDR3 has 15 residues. The ends were cut back, 4 bases at V and 0 bases at J, with 10 bases in the middle. The CDR3, as DNA: TGCGCCAGCAGCATAGACAGAGCAACTAATGAAAAACTGTTTTTT. This sequence encodes CASSIDRATNEKLFF.

The rearrangement links TRBV5-1 to TRBJ2-4; weak D call: TRBD2 (6 bases). CDR1 is SGHRS, CDR2 YFSETQ, per germline. Trimming pared 0 bases from V and 1 base from J, leaving 11 bases between. This CDR3 contains 16 residues. CDR3 loop: CASSLGSGAAKNIQYF. The CDR3 bases are TGCGCCAGCAGCTTGGGATCGGGAGCTGCCAAAAACATTCAGTACTTC.

The rearrangement uses TRBV15 and TRBJ1-4; D perhaps matches TRBD1 (5 bases). CDR1 and CDR2 from the germline V gene are LNHNV and YYDKDF (reference sequence). V was pared by 5 bases and J by 0 bases, with 13 bases between. This CDR3 contains 16 residues. The DNA for the CDR3 is TGTGCCACCAGCGGGAGGGGACCTTCAACTAATGAAAAACTGTTTTTT. Amino acid sequence: CATSGRGPSTNEKLFF.

This clone has a handful of counts. The rearrangement joins TRBV2 to TRBJ1-4, with TRBD1 matching 11 bases. The CDR3 spans 15 residues. CDR1 is SNHLY and CDR2 is FYNNEI in the germline V gene. The trim removed 4 bases at V and 8 bases at J, leaving 6 bases unmatched. This CDR3 reads CASSGGTGGLEKLFF. As DNA, the CDR3 is TGTGCCAGCAGTGGTGGGACAGGGGGTCTAGAAAAACTGTTTTTT. Using reference TRBV2 and TRBJ1-4 for the parts outside the CDR3, the full variable domain is EPEVTQTPSHQVTQMGQEVILRCVPISNHLYFYWYRQILGQKVEFLVSFYNNEISEKSEIFDDQFSVERPDGSNFTLKIRSTKLEDSAMYFCASSGGTGGLEKLFFGSGTQLSVL.

As concerns this clone: The limits of the CDR3 on the DNA are not certain, so only TCRdb's listed CDR3 is given. The V and J genes are TRBV28 and TRBJ2-1; the D call of TRBD2 is as the table states it, not checked on the DNA. The CDR3 is 19 residues long, ends included. CDR1 and CDR2 (germline): MDHEN, SYDVKM. The CDR3 is CASSTSGLAGPPSYNEQFF.

The chain couples TRBV27 to TRBJ2-2; a weak D match, TRBD2 (6 bases). Germline CDR1 is MNHEY and CDR2 is SMNVEV (reference sequence). The CDR3 has 13 residues. The germline V and J ends were trimmed by 6 bases and 1 base, with 6 bases remaining between them. The CDR3 loop reads CASRRGNTGELFF. DNA of the CDR3: TGTGCCAGCAGGCGGGGGAACACCGGGGAGCTGTTTTTT.

This chain connects TRBV10-3 to TRBJ2-7; a weak D match, TRBD1 (5 bases). Germline values: CDR1 ENHRY, CDR2 SYGVKD. CDR3 length equals 13 residues. The V gene lost 10 bases and the J gene lost 5 bases, with 18 bases spanning the gap. CDR3 in amino acids: CATNGPLQDEQYF. As DNA, the CDR3 is TGTGCCACAAATGGACCCTTACAGGACGAGCAGTACTTC.

V gene TRBV7-6 combines with J gene TRBJ2-1; no definite D call. The ends were cut back, 5 bases at V and 4 bases at J, with 18 bases in the middle. CDR3 length: 16 residues. Germline V gives CDR1 SGHVS, CDR2 FNYEAQ. CDR3 DNA sequence: TGTGCCAGCAGCCCGTCAGGATGGCCGAATTACAATGAGCAGTTCTTC. Translating gives CASSPSGWPNYNEQFF.

V gene TRBV18 combines with J gene TRBJ1-6, with 8 positions matching TRBD1. The CDR3 contains 14 residues. V gave up 5 bases and J gave up 11 bases; unmatched junction bases: 8. CDR1 KGHSH and CDR2 LQKENI come from the germline V gene. The CDR3 DNA is TGTGCCAGCTCAAGACAGGCAGGGGGCCCACCCCTCCACTTT. Translation gives CASSRQAGGPPLHF. Combining the CDR3 with reference TRBV18 and TRBJ1-6 gives the whole variable domain NAGVMQNPRHLVRRRGQEARLRCSPMKGHSHVYWYRQLPEEGLKFMVYLQKENIIDESGMPKERFSAEFPKEGPSILRIQQVVRGDSAAYFCASSRQAGGPPLHFGNGTRLTVT.

This chain connects TRBV29-1 to TRBJ2-7, with D perhaps matching TRBD2 (5 bases). CDR3 length equals 15 residues. Germline V gene sequence: CDR1 SQVTM, CDR2 ANQGSEA. The V and J ends lost 6 bases and 6 bases respectively, with 24 bases between them. Here the CDR3 reads CSVARWELPSGEQYF. CDR3 nucleotides: TGCAGCGTGGCCCGTTGGGAGCTACCCTCGGGCGAGCAGTACTTC.

This chain uses TRBV6-1 with TRBJ1-5; possibly TRBD1 for D (6 bases). This CDR3 region has 14 residues. The germline V and J ends were trimmed by 4 bases and 7 bases, with 14 bases remaining between them. Germline assignment: CDR1 MNHNS and CDR2 SASEGT. Written as DNA, the CDR3 is TGTGCCAGCAGTGTTCAGGGGACGGTGCAGCCCCAGCATTTT. This translates into CASSVQGTVQPQHF.

The chain employs TRBV29-1 and TRBJ2-6; D gene unclear. Germline V gives CDR1 SQVTM, CDR2 ANQGSEA. The CDR3 totals 12 residues. Trimming shortened V by 3 bases and J by 4 bases, and 4 bases separated the two germline ends. The CDR3 nucleotides read TGCAGCGTTGACGGGGGGGCCAACGTCCTGACTTTC. This translates into CSVDGGANVLTF.

This clone was observed a few times. The chain is built from TRBV15 and TRBJ1-1, with TRBD1 matching 8 bases. The CDR3 runs 15 residues. From germline, CDR1 is LNHNV and CDR2 YYDKDF (reference sequence). V was pared by 1 base and J by 8 bases, with 9 bases of the junction left unmatched. The CDR3 DNA follows: TGTGCCACCAGCAGAGGCACTCAGGGGGCGCCGGAAGCTTTCTTT. It encodes CATSRGTQGAPEAFF.

V and J are TRBV10-1 and TRBJ2-5; D possibly corresponds to TRBD2 (5 bases). Germline CDR1 and CDR2: WNHNN and SYGVQD (reference sequence). V gave up 6 bases and J gave up 5 bases, with 10 bases separating them. This CDR3 has 12 amino acids. This CDR3 reads CASSSGLETQYF. CDR3 nucleotide sequence: TGCGCCAGCAGCTCGGGGTTGGAGACCCAGTACTTC.

The chain is built from TRBV27 and TRBJ2-7, with unresolved D. Germline lookup yields CDR1 MNHEY and CDR2 SMNVEV (reference sequence). The V and J ends lost 5 bases and 0 bases respectively, with 5 bases between them. The CDR3 covers 12 residues. The CDR3 DNA follows: TGTGCCAGCAGTGACAACTCCTACGAGCAGTACTTC. This codes for CASSDNSYEQYF.

The chain uses TRBV18 and TRBJ2-1, with TRBD2 matching over 15 bases. Germline V gene data show CDR1 as KGHSH and CDR2 as LQKENI. The CDR3 has 15 amino acids. Trimming removed 4 bases from V and 8 bases from J; junction bases left unmatched: 3. As DNA, the CDR3 is TGTGCCAGCTCACTTGGACTAGCGGGAGGGTATGAGCAGTTCTTC. It translates to CASSLGLAGGYEQFF.

About this clone: One junction end does not reproduce the germline sequence, and a read error may be involved. The J gene is TRBJ2-5, the V gene TRBV10-3; D perhaps matches TRBD1 (5 bases). The CDR3 runs to 14 residues. Germline CDR1 and CDR2: ENHRY and SYGVKD. The CDR3 sequence: CATSLSREGETQYF. The CDR3 DNA is TGTGCCACCAGTTTGAGCAGGGAAGGAGAGACCCAGTACTTC.

The chain recombines TRBV11-3 with TRBJ1-1, with unresolved D. With 5 bases removed from V and 1 base from J, the gap between germline ends came to 8 bases. The CDR3 has 13 amino acids. Germline V CDR1 and CDR2: SGHNT, YENEEA. The CDR3 region is CASSPGKNTEAFF. The CDR3 nucleotides are TGTGCCAGCAGCCCCGGGAAGAACACTGAAGCTTTCTTT.

As for this clone: Other nucleotide sequences in the sample specify the same CDR3. The rearrangement uses TRBV19 and TRBJ1-2; D is undetermined. CDR3 length: 12 residues. Trimming stripped 5 bases from V and 4 bases from J, with 8 bases between. In germline, CDR1 is LNHDA, CDR2 SQIVND (reference sequence). CDR3 DNA: TGTGCCAGTAGTGTTGGCGGCTATGGCTACACCTTC. As protein: CASSVGGYGYTF.

The chain is built from TRBV5-4 and TRBJ2-7, with D possibly TRBD2 on 6 matching bases. V lost 0 bases to trimming and J lost 2 bases, with 12 bases between them. CDR3 size: 15 residues. Germline V lookup: CDR1 SGHNT, CDR2 YYREEE (reference sequence). The CDR3 here is CASSLGSGQTYEQYF. In nucleotides, the CDR3 is TGTGCCAGCAGCTTGGGTAGCGGCCAAACCTACGAGCAGTACTTC. Together with reference TRBV5-4 and TRBJ2-7, the CDR3 gives the full variable domain: ETGVTQSPTHLIKTRGQQVTLRCSSQSGHNTVSWYQQALGQGPQFIFQYYREEENGRGNFPPRFSGLQFPNYSSELNVNALELDDSALYLCASSLGSGQTYEQYFGPGTRLTVT.

In its sample, this clone was seen once. The chain combines TRBV14 with TRBJ2-7; D uncertain. There are 11 residues in the CDR3. V dropped 2 bases and J dropped 3 bases, with 2 bases sitting between them. Germline assignment: CDR1 SGHDN and CDR2 FVKESK. The CDR3 region has the DNA TGTGCCAGCAGCCAATACTACGAGCAGTACTTC. This encodes CASSQYYEQYF.

The chain employs TRBV7-2 and TRBJ2-5; possibly TRBD2 for D (6 bases). Trimming took 0 bases from V and 4 from J, leaving 9 bases between them. Germline V gives CDR1 SGHTA, CDR2 FQGNSA. The CDR3 runs to 14 residues. CDR3 sequence: CASSLALGGETQYF. The CDR3 DNA reads as TGTGCCAGCAGCTTAGCGCTCGGGGGAGAGACCCAGTACTTC.

The rearrangement links TRBV4-1 to TRBJ1-1; D remains ambiguous. Germline V gene lookup returns CDR1 MGHRA and CDR2 YSYEKL. This CDR3 is 15 amino acids long. V was cut by 1 base and J by 1 base, with 10 bases left in between. For the CDR3, the DNA is TGCGCCAGCAGCCAAGTTGCGGGAACGAACACTGAAGCTTTCTTT. It yields the protein CASSQVAGTNTEAFF.

About this clone itself: The junction shows a germline mismatch at one end, possibly a read error. This chain connects TRBV19 to TRBJ2-5, with TRBD1 as a possible D gene (5 bases). The CDR3 loop spans 13 amino acids. Germline V gives CDR1 LNHDA, CDR2 SQIVND (reference sequence). Here the CDR3 DNA reads TGTGCCAGTAGTATAGGGGGCCAAGGGACCCAGTACTTC. Translating it yields CASSIGGQGTQYF.

This clone was counted between two and nine times. The rearrangement uses TRBV27 and TRBJ1-3; the D gene is possibly TRBD1 (5 bases). The ends were cut back, 3 bases at V and 8 bases at J, with 14 bases in the middle. CDR1 is MNHEY and CDR2 is SMNVEV in the germline V gene (reference sequence). The CDR3 sequence is 14 residues long. The CDR3: CASSFGGSGDTIYF. DNA for the CDR3: TGTGCCAGCAGTTTCGGGGGATCGGGAGACACCATATATTTT.

The chain has TRBV9 and TRBJ2-3; D gene uncertain. The germline gives CDR1 SGDLS, CDR2 YYNGEE. The CDR3 has 13 residues. Trimming cost V 3 bases and J 2 bases, with 7 bases left between them. The CDR3 nucleotides read TGTGCCAGCAGCGCCTCTACCACAGATACGCAGTATTTT. Protein sequence: CASSASTTDTQYF. The full variable domain, rest sourced from reference TRBV9 and TRBJ2-3, is DSGVTQTPKHLITATGQRVTLRCSPRSGDLSVYWYQQSLDQGLQFLIQYYNGEERAKGNILERFSAQQFPDLHSELNLSSLELGDSALYFCASSASTTDTQYFGPGTRLTVL.

This clone was counted once. The rearrangement uses TRBV18 and TRBJ2-5; 8 nucleotides match TRBD1. The CDR3 runs 13 residues. The J segment lost 5 bases and the V segment lost 5 bases, leaving 4 bases of the junction unmatched. CDR1 and CDR2 (germline): KGHSH, LQKENI. DNA for the CDR3: TGTGCCAGCTCAGAGAGACAGGGGGAGACCCAGTACTTC. It codes for CASSERQGETQYF.

The chain has TRBV21-1 and TRBJ2-7; TRBD2 reflects the table's D call only, with no check against the DNA. TRBV21-1 has pseudogene status. The CDR3 is 16 amino acids. CDR3 amino acids: CASSYFARLSSYEQYF. The CDR3 coding sequence is TGTGCCAGCAGCTACTTTGCTAGACTATCCTCCTACGAGCAGTACTTC.

This chain connects TRBV30 to TRBJ2-1; 14 bases fit TRBD2. V gave up 0 bases and J gave up 7 bases; unmatched junction bases: 2. The CDR3 runs 15 residues. The germline V gene encodes CDR1 GTSNPN and CDR2 SVGIG (reference sequence). CDR3 sequence (DNA): TGTGCCTGGAGTGTGGGGACTAGCGGGGGAAATGAGCAGTTCTTC. Translated: CAWSVGTSGGNEQFF.

The rearrangement uses TRBV28 and TRBJ2-7, with 10 nucleotides matching TRBD1. The J segment lost 2 bases and the V segment lost 5 bases, leaving 12 bases of the junction unmatched. Per the germline V gene, CDR1 is MDHEN and CDR2 is SYDVKM. This CDR3 contains 17 residues. DNA of the CDR3: TGTGCCAGCAGTACTCGTTTTGGGACAGGGGTTACCTACGAGCAGTACTTC. It translates to CASSTRFGTGVTYEQYF.

This sequence joins TRBV7-2 and TRBJ2-3; D perhaps matches TRBD1 (6 bases). The CDR3 runs 15 residues. Germline loops: CDR1 SGHTA, CDR2 FQGNSA. Trimming took 5 bases from V and 6 from J, leaving 18 bases between them. The CDR3 DNA reads TGTGCCAGCAGCATCGATGGGGGCCCTCGGGATACGCAGTATTTT. Translated: CASSIDGGPRDTQYF.